The rows below give T cell receptor beta chains drawn from one sample of a study of CD8 T cells in Susac syndrome. TCRdb called the immunoSEQ multiplex PCR reads again in MiXCR, with one record for every CDR3 protein. The sample has 200,000 or so distinct CDR3 sequences; 90% to 95% are singletons. The sequencing sample was made of CD4+ T cells from PBMCs. These TCRs come from a human donor with multiple sclerosis. Each CDR3 is given with its conserved first and last residue.

V gene	J gene	CDR3 length	CDR3 protein
TRBV29-1	TRBJ1-5	11	CSVGENQPQHF
TRBV7-9	TRBJ1-3	12	CASSPYGNTIYF
TRBV7-8	TRBJ2-1	16	CASSSIIAGAGGEQFF
TRBV15	TRBJ2-1	16	CATSRDRPSGNYEQFF
TRBV4-1	TRBJ2-2	16	CASSEGGHPNTGELFF
TRBV20-1	TRBJ2-7	16	CSAISASGRAIDEQYF
TRBV30	TRBJ1-4	10	CAWRGTGLFF
TRBV7-3	TRBJ2-7	13	CASSTGQVAEQYF
TRBV7-8	TRBJ2-2	15	CASSQGQGMNGELFF
TRBV30	TRBJ2-4	16	CAWSSAGGRTKNIQYF